This entry concerns a single TCR beta chain. The antigen is unknown. The data originate from a study of cytomegalovirus exposure and HLA in healthy donors. The study's findings and limits: TCR beta V segments were, for the most part, productive about 87% or about 30% of the time in an earlier analysis. Follow-up analysis later connected one missense variant in DCLRE1C with trimming of TCR beta V- and J-genes. An ancestry cluster, one associated with Asian ancestry, reportedly showed fewer N-insertions than the approximately 670-donor mean in a later analysis. Associated with HLA alleles at 0.05 false discovery rate in a later analysis were about 17,000 TCR beta sequences.

In the PCR, 60 Vbeta and 13 Jbeta primers were used. Method: immunoSEQ multiplex PCR; TCRdb's copy keeps in-frame clones and lacks some. The sample includes some 110,000 clones, roughly 70% of them seen just once. V lost 4 bases and J lost 3, with 14 bases in between. The V gene's germline CDR1 is SGDLS and CDR2 YYNGEE. The CDR3 has 14 residues. V gene TRBV9 combines with J gene TRBJ2-7; TRBD2 might be the D (6 bases). Sequencing was done on a sample of PBMCs. The sequence was collected from a male donor in good health and CMV-seropositive. The CDR3 DNA follows: TGTGCCAGCAGCCCCCTTGTCGGGAGCTACGAGCAGTACTTC. Protein sequence: CASSPLVGSYEQYF.